Below, 2 T cell receptor beta chains from the same sample are listed, as sequenced in a study of cytomegalovirus exposure and HLA in healthy donors. In the PCR, 60 Vbeta and 13 Jbeta primers were used. TCRdb's table, derived via immunoSEQ multiplex PCR, lists solely in-frame clones and lacks some. The table has tens of thousands of clones, 63% seen once. Sequenced input: PBMCs. These receptor sequences come from a woman aged 30 to 39 in good health and CMV-seronegative.

The CDR3 DNA follows: TGTGCCAGCAGGGGGGGGACGGCGAACACTGAAGCTTTCTTT. It translates to CASRGGTANTEAFF. The chain joins TRBV27 to TRBJ1-1; D possibly corresponds to TRBD1 (5 bases). The CDR3 contains 14 residues. Per germline, CDR1 MNHEY and CDR2 SMNVEV (reference sequence). The V gene lost 6 bases and the J gene lost 1 base, with 12 bases spanning the gap.

This clone occurred a few times. Other nucleotide sequences from this sample produce the same CDR3. The V and J genes are TRBV2 and TRBJ1-1; 8 positions match TRBD1. The trim removed 7 bases at V and 5 bases at J, leaving 9 bases unmatched. Germline CDR1 and CDR2: SNHLY and FYNNEI. The CDR3 runs to 14 residues. Written as DNA, the CDR3 is TGTGCCAGCAACCCGTGGCAGGGGGCGACTGAAGCTTTCTTT. It is translated as CASNPWQGATEAFF. Supplemented by reference TRBV2 and TRBJ1-1, the full variable domain reads EPEVTQTPSHQVTQMGQEVILRCVPISNHLYFYWYRQILGQKVEFLVSFYNNEISEKSEIFDDQFSVERPDGSNFTLKIRSTKLEDSAMYFCASNPWQGATEAFFGQGTRLTVV.